These 21 T cell receptor beta chains share one sample of origin, sequenced in a study of cytomegalovirus exposure and HLA in healthy donors. Data came from immunoSEQ multiplex PCR; TCRdb stores just in-frame clones and leaves some out. The sample carries 110,000 to 150,000 clones, more than 80% recorded once. Sequences were obtained from PBMCs. The receptor set was obtained from a woman aged 25 to 39 in good health and CMV-seropositive.

This chain connects TRBV9 to TRBJ1-3; TRBD1 agrees at 12 bases. The CDR3 runs to 16 residues. V lost 3 bases to trimming and J lost 7 bases; unmatched junction nucleotides: 8. Germline assignment: CDR1 SGDLS and CDR2 YYNGEE. Here the CDR3 DNA reads TGTGCCAGCAGCGGATCGGGACAGGGGGCTAGGAACACCATATATTTT. It specifies CASSGSGQGARNTIYF.

The chain carries TRBV28 and TRBJ2-7; no definite D call. Germline CDR1 and CDR2: MDHEN and SYDVKM. Trimming left V 6 bases short and J 2 bases short, with 5 bases between. The CDR3 sequence is 11 residues long. The CDR3 nucleotides are TGTGCCAGCAGGAGTACCTACGAGCAGTACTTC. It codes for CASRSTYEQYF.

The chain links TRBV5-5 to TRBJ1-6, with D perhaps matching TRBD1 (6 bases). This CDR3 has 15 residues. From germline, CDR1 is SGHKS and CDR2 YYEKEE (reference sequence). V was shortened by 3 bases and J by 9 bases, with 16 bases between the two germline ends. Written as DNA, the CDR3 is TGTGCCAGCAGCTACCTGCAGGGGTATGGTTCACCCCTCCACTTT. Protein: CASSYLQGYGSPLHF.

This chain uses TRBV5-1 with TRBJ2-7, with D possibly TRBD1 on 5 matching bases. From germline, CDR1 is SGHRS and CDR2 YFSETQ. V was pared by 1 base and J by 2 bases, with 10 bases between. This CDR3 contains 14 residues. The chain's CDR3 is CASSLIGVTYEQYF. The CDR3 DNA reads as TGCGCCAGCAGCTTGATAGGGGTAACCTACGAGCAGTACTTC.

The chain is built from TRBV19 and TRBJ1-1, with 10 positions matching TRBD1. CDR1 and CDR2 (germline): LNHDA, SQIVND (reference sequence). The CDR3 runs 17 residues. J lost 4 bases, V lost 8 bases, and 16 bases had no gene match. CDR3 nucleotides: TGTGCCAGTTCGGATCCGGGGGACAGGGGAAGATTCACTGAAGCTTTCTTT. Protein: CASSDPGDRGRFTEAFF.

The chain links TRBV28 to TRBJ1-1; D call uncertain. The CDR3 totals 15 residues. V was shortened by 4 bases and J by 11 bases, with 23 bases between the two germline ends. Germline lookup yields CDR1 MDHEN and CDR2 SYDVKM. CDR3 bases: TGTGCCAGCAGTTCTCTTGCCGGAGGACGCCCGGGGGCTTTCTTT. This codes for CASSSLAGGRPGAFF.

This chain connects TRBV28 to TRBJ2-7; 10 bases are a match to TRBD1. The ends lost 10 bases at V and 0 bases at J; junction bases unmatched: 3. The CDR3 is made up of 13 amino acids. Germline V gives CDR1 MDHEN, CDR2 SYDVKM. Here the CDR3 reads CATRDRGSYEQYF. DNA of the CDR3: TGTGCCACCAGGGACAGGGGCTCCTACGAGCAGTACTTC.

DNA for the CDR3: TGTGCCAGCAGAGACTACAGGGGGTCCCAAGAGACCCAGTACTTC. Encoded protein: CASRDYRGSQETQYF. This chain connects TRBV2 to TRBJ2-5; 8 nucleotides line up with TRBD1. Per the germline V gene, CDR1 is SNHLY and CDR2 is FYNNEI. The length of the CDR3 is 15 residues. Losses at the gene ends were 6 bases for V and 1 base for J; bases not matched to a gene: 7.

The rearrangement uses TRBV5-1 and TRBJ2-2; 13 nucleotides line up with TRBD2. The CDR3 totals 16 residues. CDR1 and CDR2 from the germline V gene are SGHRS and YFSETQ. V lost 0 bases, J lost 5 bases, and 1 base stayed unmatched. DNA for the CDR3: TGCGCCAGCAGCTTGGGGGGACTAGCGGGAACCGGGGAGCTGTTTTTT. This sequence encodes CASSLGGLAGTGELFF.

The chain has TRBV28 and TRBJ2-7; 7 bases line up with TRBD1. The trim removed 7 bases at V and 3 bases at J, leaving 12 bases unmatched. The CDR3 totals 15 residues. From germline, CDR1 is MDHEN and CDR2 SYDVKM. The CDR3 DNA sequence: TGTGCCAGCACCCCGGTGGGGACAGTTGGCTACGAGCAGTACTTC. Translated, it gives CASTPVGTVGYEQYF.

About this clone: This sample also contains other DNA sequences that code for the same CDR3. The chain is built from TRBV7-9 and TRBJ1-4; 9 nucleotides agree with TRBD1. V lost 5 bases to trimming and J lost 7 bases; unmatched junction nucleotides: 5. The CDR3 contains 14 residues. The germline CDR1 and CDR2 sequences are SEHNR and FQNEAQ (reference sequence). DNA of the CDR3: TGTGCCAGCAGCCTCGACAGGGGGGGTGAAAAACTGTTTTTT. Its protein product is CASSLDRGGEKLFF.

This chain uses TRBV7-9 with TRBJ1-4; 8 nucleotides align to TRBD1. With V trimmed by 5 bases and J by 13 bases, 6 bases remained unmatched. Germline V gene sequence: CDR1 SEHNR, CDR2 FQNEAQ (reference sequence). The CDR3 consists of 12 residues. This CDR3 is CASSGTGGGLFF. CDR3 nucleotide sequence: TGTGCCAGCAGCGGGACAGGCGGTGGACTGTTTTTT.

The gene calls are TRBV7-3 and TRBJ2-5, with TRBD2 matching over 7 bases. The CDR3 sequence is 15 residues long. Trimming at V came to 0 bases and at J to 5 bases, leaving 6 bases not matched to a gene. CDR1 is SGHTA and CDR2 is FQGTGA in the germline V gene. Written as DNA, the CDR3 is TGTGCCAGCAGCTTAACGGGCGGGAGAGGGGAGACCCAGTACTTC. It codes for CASSLTGGRGETQYF. Supplemented by reference TRBV7-3 and TRBJ2-5, the full variable domain reads GAGVSQTPSNKVTEKGKYVELRCDPISGHTALYWYRQSLGQGPEFLIYFQGTGAADDSGLPNDRFFAVRPEGSVSTLKIQRTERGDSAVYLCASSLTGGRGETQYFGPGTRLLVL.

This clone was picked up one time. V gene TRBV9 combines with J gene TRBJ2-7; TRBD2 might be the D (6 bases). The CDR3 loop spans 15 amino acids. CDR1 is SGDLS and CDR2 is YYNGEE in the germline V gene. With 2 bases removed from V and 2 bases from J, the gap between germline ends came to 14 bases. This CDR3 reads CASSVRSGPPYEQYF. In DNA form, the CDR3 reads TGTGCCAGCAGCGTTAGAAGCGGGCCCCCCTACGAGCAGTACTTC.

The chain joins TRBV4-1 to TRBJ2-7, with a weak D call TRBD2 (6 bases). V lost 3 bases, J lost 4 bases, and 10 bases lay in between. CDR3 size: 13 residues. Germline-derived CDR1 and CDR2 are MGHRA and YSYEKL. CDR3 amino acids: CASSQPGRYEQYF. CDR3 coding DNA: TGCGCCAGCAGCCAGCCAGGGAGGTACGAGCAGTACTTC.

The gene calls are TRBV9 and TRBJ2-2, with TRBD1 as a possible D gene (5 bases). This CDR3 region has 16 residues. The germline gives CDR1 SGDLS, CDR2 YYNGEE. Trimming shortened V by 0 bases and J by 2 bases, and 11 bases separated the two germline ends. The CDR3 DNA is TGTGCCAGCAGCGTAGCGGTCGACAGAAACACCGGGGAGCTGTTTTTT. Translated: CASSVAVDRNTGELFF.

J is TRBJ1-1 and V is TRBV6-5; D not certain. This CDR3 region has 12 residues. Germline-derived CDR1 and CDR2 are MNHEY and SVGAGI. V lost 3 bases and J 4 bases, leaving 6 bases between the germline ends. CDR3 in amino acids: CASSYAGTEAFF. The CDR3 nucleotides read TGTGCCAGCAGTTATGCGGGCACTGAAGCTTTCTTT.

The chain links TRBV29-1 to TRBJ1-1; 8 positions agree with TRBD1. The CDR3 length is 14 residues. Per the germline V gene, CDR1 is SQVTM and CDR2 is ANQGSEA. V trimming: 5 bases; J trimming: 4 bases; junction bases outside the gene matches: 9. In nucleotides, the CDR3 is TGCAGCGTTACCGAATTAACAGGGGGCACTGAAGCTTTCTTT. Residues: CSVTELTGGTEAFF.

This chain connects TRBV15 to TRBJ1-1; a possible D gene is TRBD1 (6 bases). The V end was cut by 0 bases, the J end by 9 bases, with 14 bases between. The V gene's germline CDR1 is LNHNV and CDR2 YYDKDF (reference sequence). This CDR3 spans 14 amino acids. CDR3 protein: CATSRDPGGGKAFF. CDR3 DNA: TGTGCCACCAGCAGAGATCCGGGGGGCGGGAAAGCTTTCTTT.

The V and J genes are TRBV29-1 and TRBJ2-1; D is perhaps TRBD2 (6 bases). There are 14 residues in the CDR3. V gave up 4 bases and J gave up 4 bases, with 14 bases separating them. CDR1 SQVTM and CDR2 ANQGSEA come from the germline V gene. The CDR3 nucleotides are TGCAGCGTTGGGGCTAGCGACCGTTACAATGAGCAGTTCTTC. Amino acid sequence: CSVGASDRYNEQFF.

The rearrangement joins TRBV10-2 to TRBJ2-7; D gene unclear. The CDR3 is 13 residues long. Germline values: CDR1 WSHSY, CDR2 SAAADI. V was shortened by 3 bases and J by 2 bases, with 8 bases between the two germline ends. In nucleotides, the CDR3 is TGCGCCAGCAGTGAAGGTCAGGCCTACGAGCAGTACTTC. Residues: CASSEGQAYEQYF.